This is a list of T cell receptor beta chains from one sample in a study of tumor-infiltrating lymphocytes in localized non-small cell lung cancer. TCRdb's copy holds only in-frame clones and misses some; the assay was immunoSEQ multiplex PCR. The sample carries under 8,000 clones, around 77% recorded once. Sequencing used lung tumor tissue. The receptors stem from a human donor with non-small cell lung cancer. Both conserved end residues are part of each CDR3. The D gene is left open where the match is weak. Only part of the rows carry a size: once, few, many, or a class if the clone is expanded.

TRBV30	few	15	TRBJ1-1	-	CAWTLGWGRYTEAFF	TGTGCCTGGACCCTCGGCTGGGGTCGGTACACTGAAGCTTTCTTT
TRBV30	-	13	TRBJ1-2	-	CAWSVQANYGYTF	TGTGCCTGGAGTGTCCAAGCTAACTATGGCTACACCTTC
TRBV5-1	few	15	TRBJ2-3	-	CASSPVEDASDTQYF	TGCGCCAGCAGCCCTGTTGAAGACGCGTCGGATACGCAGTATTTT
TRBV19	few	13	TRBJ1-2	TRBD1	CASSVGTAYGYTF	TGTGCCAGTAGTGTTGGGACAGCCTATGGCTACACCTTC
TRBV29-1	-	14	TRBJ2-3	TRBD2	CSYSPGLADGTQYF	TGCAGCTATTCACCGGGACTAGCGGACGGTACGCAGTATTTT
TRBV18	-	13	TRBJ1-2	-	CASSQGRGDGYTF	TGTGCCAGCTCACAAGGGCGCGGGGATGGCTACACCTTC
TRBV30	-	12	TRBJ2-7	-	CAGGRVAYEQYF	TGTGCCGGGGGCAGGGTCGCCTACGAGCAGTACTTC
TRBV5-4	-	15	TRBJ2-1	TRBD1	CASSSRDRPYNEQFF	TGTGCCAGCAGTTCCCGGGACAGACCTTACAATGAGCAGTTCTTC
TRBV7-3	-	14	TRBJ2-3	-	CASSSSSSTDTQYF	TGTGCCAGCAGCTCTTCTTCTAGCACAGATACGCAGTATTTT
TRBV9	once	14	TRBJ2-6	-	CASSAQIGANVLTF	TGTGCCAGCAGCGCCCAGATTGGGGCCAACGTCCTGACTTTC
TRBV7-6	-	13	TRBJ2-7	TRBD1	CASSPGQGPEQYF	TGTGCCAGCAGCCCTGGACAGGGTCCCGAGCAGTACTTC
TRBV6-6	-	15	TRBJ2-3	TRBD2	CASSTGTRRGNTQYF	TGTGCCAGCAGTACGGGGACTAGGCGGGGGAATACGCAGTATTTT
TRBV6-6	-	13	TRBJ2-1	-	CASSLVILNEQFF	TGTGCCAGCAGCCTTGTCATCCTCAATGAGCAGTTCTTC
TRBV29-1	-	12	TRBJ2-1	TRBD2	CSVDWSGSEQFF	TGCAGCGTTGACTGGAGCGGGAGTGAGCAGTTCTTC
TRBV28	once	17	TRBJ1-1	TRBD1	CASSLGTGGGSITEAFF	TGTGCCAGCAGTTTAGGGACAGGGGGCGGGAGTATCACTGAAGCTTTCTTT
TRBV5-1	-	13	TRBJ1-5	-	CASSIGDSQPQHF	TGCGCCAGCAGCATCGGTGACAGTCAGCCCCAGCATTTT
TRBV6-1	hyperexpanded	15	TRBJ1-5	-	CASTWRGEGNQPQHF	TGTGCCAGCACCTGGAGGGGGGAGGGCAATCAGCCCCAGCATTTT
TRBV5-6	-	15	TRBJ1-1	-	CASSLFEGWVTEAFF	TGTGCCAGCAGCTTGTTCGAGGGGTGGGTCACTGAAGCTTTCTTT
TRBV11-1	-	13	TRBJ2-7	-	CASSLTRTGEQYF	TGTGCCAGCAGTTTAACTCGTACGGGGGAGCAGTACTTC
TRBV30	-	16	TRBJ1-6	-	CAWSTVGGRINSPLHF	TGTGCCTGGAGTACTGTTGGGGGACGGATAAATTCACCCCTCCACTTT
TRBV9	-	14	TRBJ1-1	-	CASSPQMANTEAFF	TGTGCCAGCAGCCCACAGATGGCGAACACTGAAGCTTTCTTT
TRBV29-1	-	13	TRBJ2-5	-	CSVHLQGPETQYF	TGCAGCGTTCACTTACAGGGCCCAGAGACCCAGTACTTC